These 2 T cell receptor beta chains were all obtained from the same sample, sequenced in a study of cytomegalovirus exposure and HLA in healthy donors. The PCR used 60 Vbeta and 13 Jbeta primers. The data were produced by immunoSEQ multiplex PCR, yet TCRdb's version contains in-frame clones alone and is incomplete. The data contain 90,000 to 150,000 clones, about 81% of them singletons. Sequences were obtained from PBMCs. These TCRs come from a man aged 40-49 years in good health and CMV-seronegative.

This chain uses TRBV28 with TRBJ2-1, with 8 nucleotides matching TRBD2. CDR3 length: 18 residues. Germline CDR1 reads MDHEN; CDR2 reads SYDVKM. The junction had 18 bases not matched to a gene; V was cut back by 10 bases and J by 1 base. CDR3 DNA: TGTGCCACCATAGCGGGATTCGGTCTAGTAGCGTCCTACAATGAGCAGTTCTTC. Translated: CATIAGFGLVASYNEQFF.

This chain's CDR3 is CASSPREGFYEQYF. CDR3 in DNA: TGTGCCAGCAGCCCGAGGGAGGGGTTTTACGAGCAGTACTTC. The chain combines TRBV7-9 with TRBJ2-7; 7 nucleotides match TRBD2. The CDR3 has 14 residues. Germline trimming cut 5 bases from V and 4 bases from J; bases unmatched to any gene: 8. Germline V CDR1 and CDR2: SEHNR, FQNEAQ (reference sequence).